This T cell receptor (beta chain) was obtained from a study of T cell responses to AZD1222 COVID-19 vaccine. Findings and limits, study-wide: The sample set comprised mostly white British donors with more females, and clonal diversity was possibly underestimated.

Concerning this clone: The antigen remains undetermined.

V lost 4 bases and J lost 5; bases outside the gene matches: 8. Looked up from germline, CDR1 is SGHAT and CDR2 is FQDESV (reference sequence). The CDR3 covers 15 residues. Sequencing used immunoSEQ multiplex PCR; TCRdb keeps in-frame clones, though not all of them. The top ten hold 4% to 5% of the sample, which has 55,000 to 65,000 clones, 80% seen once. The specimen comprised peripheral blood, sampled 28 days after the second AZD1222 dose. This TCR was recovered from an adult who received the AZD1222 COVID-19 vaccine. V and J are TRBV11-1 and TRBJ2-7; 10 bases align to TRBD1. The chain's CDR3 is CASSSRRDRGDEQYF. For the CDR3, the DNA is TGTGCCAGCAGCTCGCGCCGGGACAGGGGAGACGAGCAGTACTTC.